This T cell receptor (beta chain) was captured in a study of technical replicates of blood from a handful of donors. Sequenced by immunoSEQ multiplex PCR; TCRdb stores in-frame clones only, minus some. The data hold approximately 66,000 clones, with roughly 88% observed a single time. V gave up 7 bases and J gave up 3 bases, with 9 bases separating them. This CDR3 contains 12 residues. CDR1 is SQVTM, CDR2 ANQGSEA, per germline. The sequencing sample was made of PBMCs. This clonotype originated in a human donor in good health. Some clones in this sample may be carry-over from other donors' samples. The chain couples TRBV29-1 to TRBJ1-4; tentative D call: TRBD1 (5 bases). The CDR3 nucleotides read TGCAGCGCACCGGGGGCTAATGAAAAACTGTTTTTT. Translating it yields CSAPGANEKLFF.